The source of this T cell receptor (beta chain) is a study of Graves' ophthalmopathy and Graves' hyperthyroidism. In germline, CDR1 is MNHEY, CDR2 SVGAGI. V was clipped by 5 bases and J by 5 bases; unmatched bases: 9. The CDR3 is 15 amino acids. With a duration under 3 months, ophthalmopathy in the donors showed moderate-to-severe activity, CAS ≥3 and NOSPECS ≥4. Patients were excluded if they had other autoimmune diseases or uncontrolled infections, and likewise if pregnancy or lactation applied. This clonotype was detected a few times. Amplified material comprised TCR beta CDR3 regions derived from RNA transcripts. HTBI primers were used in a first-round RT-PCR, which preceded a second-round multiplex PCR. Via MiXCR, TCRdb re-called the multiplex PCR reads, giving one row per CDR3 protein. Counted here are hundreds of thousands of distinct CDR3 sequences, 35% to 45% occurring once; the ten biggest clones make up around 3.3%.

The sequence was collected from an adult man with Graves' ophthalmopathy. The chain couples TRBV6-5 to TRBJ1-1; 9 bases map to TRBD1. Sequencing input: peripheral blood. The chain's CDR3 is CASSPPGQGRTEAFF. CDR3 in DNA: TGTGCCAGCAGTCCACCGGGACAGGGTCGTACTGAAGCTTTCTTT.